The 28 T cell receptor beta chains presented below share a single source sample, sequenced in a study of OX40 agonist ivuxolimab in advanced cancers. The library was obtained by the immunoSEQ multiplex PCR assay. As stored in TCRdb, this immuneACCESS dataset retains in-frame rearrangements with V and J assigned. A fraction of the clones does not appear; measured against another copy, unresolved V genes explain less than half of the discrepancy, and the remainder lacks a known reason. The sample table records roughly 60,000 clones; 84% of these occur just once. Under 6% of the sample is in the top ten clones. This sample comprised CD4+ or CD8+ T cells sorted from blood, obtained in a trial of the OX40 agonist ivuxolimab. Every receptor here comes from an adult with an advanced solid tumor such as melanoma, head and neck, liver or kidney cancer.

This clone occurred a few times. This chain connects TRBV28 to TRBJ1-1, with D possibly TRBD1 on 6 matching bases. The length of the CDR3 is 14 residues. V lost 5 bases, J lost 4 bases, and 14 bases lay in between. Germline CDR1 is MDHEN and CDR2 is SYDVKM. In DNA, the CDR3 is TGTGCCAGCAGTGCCAGTCAAGGGGGCACTGAAGCTTTCTTT. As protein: CASSASQGGTEAFF. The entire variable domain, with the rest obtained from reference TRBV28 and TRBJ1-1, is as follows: DVKVTQSSRYLVKRTGEKVFLECVQDMDHENMFWYRQDPGLGLRLIYFSYDVKMKEKGDIPEGYSVSREKKERFSLILESASTNQTSMYLCASSASQGGTEAFFGQGTRLTVV.

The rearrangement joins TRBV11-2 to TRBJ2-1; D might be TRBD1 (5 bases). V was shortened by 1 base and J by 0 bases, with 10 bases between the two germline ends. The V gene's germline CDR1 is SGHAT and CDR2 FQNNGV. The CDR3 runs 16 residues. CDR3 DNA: TGTGCCAGCAGCTTAGTACACGACAGCTCCTACAATGAGCAGTTCTTC. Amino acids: CASSLVHDSSYNEQFF.

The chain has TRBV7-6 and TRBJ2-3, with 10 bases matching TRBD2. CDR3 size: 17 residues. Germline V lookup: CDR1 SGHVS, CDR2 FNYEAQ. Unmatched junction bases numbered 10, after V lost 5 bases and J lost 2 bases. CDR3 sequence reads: CASSQRMLAGATDTQYF. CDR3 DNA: TGTGCCAGCAGCCAGCGTATGCTAGCGGGGGCCACAGATACGCAGTATTTT. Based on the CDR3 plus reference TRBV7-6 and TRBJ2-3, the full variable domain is GAGVSQSPRYKVTKRGQDVALRCDPISGHVSLYWYRQALGQGPEFLTYFNYEAQQDKSGLPNDRFSAERPEGSISTLTIQRTEQRDSAMYRCASSQRMLAGATDTQYFGPGTRLTVL.

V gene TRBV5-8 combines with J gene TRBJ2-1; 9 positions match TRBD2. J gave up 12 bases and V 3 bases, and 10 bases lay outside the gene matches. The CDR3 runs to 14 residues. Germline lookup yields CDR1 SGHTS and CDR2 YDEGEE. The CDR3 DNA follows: TGTGCCAGCAGCTCCCTAGCGGGGATAATTGGGCAGTTCTTC. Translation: CASSSLAGIIGQFF.

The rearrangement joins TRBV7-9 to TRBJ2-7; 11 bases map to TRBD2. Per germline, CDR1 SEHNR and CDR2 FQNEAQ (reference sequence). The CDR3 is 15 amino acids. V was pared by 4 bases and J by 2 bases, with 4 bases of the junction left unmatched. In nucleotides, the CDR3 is TGTGCCAGCAGCTCCACTAGCGGGAGCACCTACGAGCAGTACTTC. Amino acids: CASSSTSGSTYEQYF.

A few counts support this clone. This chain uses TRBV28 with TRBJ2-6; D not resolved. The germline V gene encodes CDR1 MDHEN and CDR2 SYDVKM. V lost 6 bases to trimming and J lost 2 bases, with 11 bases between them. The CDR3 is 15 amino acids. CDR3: CASSHPWAGANVLTF. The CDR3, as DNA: TGTGCCAGCAGCCATCCCTGGGCTGGGGCCAACGTCCTGACTTTC.

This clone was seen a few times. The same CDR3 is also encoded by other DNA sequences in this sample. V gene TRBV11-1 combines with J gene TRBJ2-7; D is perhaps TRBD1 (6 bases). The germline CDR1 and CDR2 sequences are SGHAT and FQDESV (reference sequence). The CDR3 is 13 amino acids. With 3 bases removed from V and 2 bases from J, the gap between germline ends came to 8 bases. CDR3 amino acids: CASSLDRTYEQYF. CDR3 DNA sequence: TGTGCCAGCAGCTTGGACAGAACCTACGAGCAGTACTTC.

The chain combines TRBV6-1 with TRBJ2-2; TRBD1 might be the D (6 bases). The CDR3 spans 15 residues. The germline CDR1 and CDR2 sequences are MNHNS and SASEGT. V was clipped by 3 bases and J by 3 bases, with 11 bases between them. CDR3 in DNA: TGTGCCAGCAGTGAGAGGACAGCTTACACCGGGGAGCTGTTTTTT. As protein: CASSERTAYTGELFF.

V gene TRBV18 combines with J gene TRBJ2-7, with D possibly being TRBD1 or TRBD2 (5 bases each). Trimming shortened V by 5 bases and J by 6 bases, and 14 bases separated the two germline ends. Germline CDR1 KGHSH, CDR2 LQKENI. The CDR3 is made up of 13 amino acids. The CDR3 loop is CASSAGTLGEQYF. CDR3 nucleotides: TGTGCCAGCTCAGCCGGGACCCTAGGCGAGCAGTACTTC.

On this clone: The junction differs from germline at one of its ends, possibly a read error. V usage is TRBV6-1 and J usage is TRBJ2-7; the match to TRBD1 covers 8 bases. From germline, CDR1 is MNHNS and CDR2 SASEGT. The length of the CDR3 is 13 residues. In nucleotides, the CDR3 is TGTGCCGGCAGTGAGGACCGGGACAGGTTTCAGTACTTC. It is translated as CAGSEDRDRFQYF.

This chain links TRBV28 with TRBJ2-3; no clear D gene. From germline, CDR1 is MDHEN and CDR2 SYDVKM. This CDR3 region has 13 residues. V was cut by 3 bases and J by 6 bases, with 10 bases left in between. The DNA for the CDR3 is TGTGCCAGCAGTTTCGCTCGCTGGGATACGCAGTATTTT. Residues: CASSFARWDTQYF.

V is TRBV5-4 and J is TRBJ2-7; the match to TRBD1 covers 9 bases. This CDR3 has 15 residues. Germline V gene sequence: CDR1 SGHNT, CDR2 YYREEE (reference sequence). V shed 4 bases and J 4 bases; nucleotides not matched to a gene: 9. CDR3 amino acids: CASSMDRTGVYEQYF. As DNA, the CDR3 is TGTGCCAGCAGCATGGACCGGACAGGGGTGTACGAGCAGTACTTC.

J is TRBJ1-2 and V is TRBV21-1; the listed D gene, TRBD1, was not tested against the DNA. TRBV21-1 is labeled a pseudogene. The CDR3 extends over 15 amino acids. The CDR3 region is CASSKLWGRIYGYTF. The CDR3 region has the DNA TGTGCCAGCAGCAAATTGTGGGGGCGCATCTATGGCTACACCTTC.

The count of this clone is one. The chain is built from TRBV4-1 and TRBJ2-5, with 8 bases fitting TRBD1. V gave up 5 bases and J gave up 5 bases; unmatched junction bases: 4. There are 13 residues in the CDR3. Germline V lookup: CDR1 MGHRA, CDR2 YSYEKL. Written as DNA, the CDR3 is TGCGCCAGCAGCACCCGGGACAGGGAGACCCAGTACTTC. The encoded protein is CASSTRDRETQYF.

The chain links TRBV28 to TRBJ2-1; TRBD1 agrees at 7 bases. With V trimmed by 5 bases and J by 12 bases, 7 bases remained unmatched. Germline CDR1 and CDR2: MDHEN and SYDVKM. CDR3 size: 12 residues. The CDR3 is CASSQTGYRQFF. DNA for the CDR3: TGTGCCAGCAGTCAGACAGGGTATAGGCAGTTCTTC.

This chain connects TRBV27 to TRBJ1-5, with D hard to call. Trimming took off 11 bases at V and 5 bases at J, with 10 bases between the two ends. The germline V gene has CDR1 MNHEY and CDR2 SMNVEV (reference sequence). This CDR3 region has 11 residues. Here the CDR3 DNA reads TGTGCCCCCGGCGGGGATCAGCCCCAGCATTTT. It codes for CAPGGDQPQHF.

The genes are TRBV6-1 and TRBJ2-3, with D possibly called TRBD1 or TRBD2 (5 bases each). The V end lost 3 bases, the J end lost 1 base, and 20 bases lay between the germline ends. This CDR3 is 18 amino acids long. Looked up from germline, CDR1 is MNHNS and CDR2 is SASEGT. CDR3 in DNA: TGTGCCAGCAGTGACGCCCCCCCGGGGCCATTAGGCACAGATACGCAGTATTTT. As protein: CASSDAPPGPLGTDTQYF.

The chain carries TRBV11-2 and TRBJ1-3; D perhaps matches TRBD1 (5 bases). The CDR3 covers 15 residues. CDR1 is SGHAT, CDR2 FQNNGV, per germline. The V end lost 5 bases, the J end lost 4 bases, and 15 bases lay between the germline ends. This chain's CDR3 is CASSTHPAGGNTIYF. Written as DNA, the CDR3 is TGTGCCAGCAGCACCCACCCTGCAGGGGGAAACACCATATATTTT.

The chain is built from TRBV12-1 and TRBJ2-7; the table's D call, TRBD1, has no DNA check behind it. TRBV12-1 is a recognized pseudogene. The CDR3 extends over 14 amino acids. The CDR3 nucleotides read TGTGCCAGCAACAACAGGGGCTGCTCCTACGAGCAGTACTTC. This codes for CASNNRGCSYEQYF.

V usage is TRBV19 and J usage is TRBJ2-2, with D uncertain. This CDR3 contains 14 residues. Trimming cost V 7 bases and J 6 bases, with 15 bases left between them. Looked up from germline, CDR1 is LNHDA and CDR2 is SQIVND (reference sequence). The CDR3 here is CASTDPGHAGELFF. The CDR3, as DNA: TGTGCCAGTACCGACCCCGGGCACGCCGGGGAGCTGTTTTTT.

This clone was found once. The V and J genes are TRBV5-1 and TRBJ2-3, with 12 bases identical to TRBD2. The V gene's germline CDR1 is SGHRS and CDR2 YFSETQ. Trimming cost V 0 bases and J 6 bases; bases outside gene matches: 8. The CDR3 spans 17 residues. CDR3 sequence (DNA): TGCGCCAGCAGCTTGGTCCTAGCGGGAGGGCCGACGGATACGCAGTATTTT. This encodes CASSLVLAGGPTDTQYF. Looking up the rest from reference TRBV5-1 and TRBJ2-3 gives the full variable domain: KAGVTQTPRYLIKTRGQQVTLSCSPISGHRSVSWYQQTPGQGLQFLFEYFSETQRNKGNFPGRFSGRQFSNSRSEMNVSTLELGDSALYLCASSLVLAGGPTDTQYFGPGTRLTVL.

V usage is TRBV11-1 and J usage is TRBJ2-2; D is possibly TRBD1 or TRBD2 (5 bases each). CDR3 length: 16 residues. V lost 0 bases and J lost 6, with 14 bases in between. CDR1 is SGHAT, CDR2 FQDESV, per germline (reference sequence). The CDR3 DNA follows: TGTGCCAGCAGCTTAGCAAGGGGAGTATTTGCCGGGGAGCTGTTTTTT. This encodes CASSLARGVFAGELFF.

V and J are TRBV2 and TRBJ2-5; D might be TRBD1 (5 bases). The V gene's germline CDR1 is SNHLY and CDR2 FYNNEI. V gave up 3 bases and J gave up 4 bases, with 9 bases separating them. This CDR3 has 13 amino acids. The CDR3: CASSDSGRETQYF. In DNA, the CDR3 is TGTGCCAGCAGTGACTCAGGGCGAGAGACCCAGTACTTC.

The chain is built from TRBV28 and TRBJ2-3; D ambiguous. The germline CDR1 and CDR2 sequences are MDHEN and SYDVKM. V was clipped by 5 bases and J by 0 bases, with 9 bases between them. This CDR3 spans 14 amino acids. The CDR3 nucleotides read TGTGCCAGCAGTCCCCGAAGGAGCACAGATACGCAGTATTTT. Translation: CASSPRRSTDTQYF. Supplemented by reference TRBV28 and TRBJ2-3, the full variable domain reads DVKVTQSSRYLVKRTGEKVFLECVQDMDHENMFWYRQDPGLGLRLIYFSYDVKMKEKGDIPEGYSVSREKKERFSLILESASTNQTSMYLCASSPRRSTDTQYFGPGTRLTVL.

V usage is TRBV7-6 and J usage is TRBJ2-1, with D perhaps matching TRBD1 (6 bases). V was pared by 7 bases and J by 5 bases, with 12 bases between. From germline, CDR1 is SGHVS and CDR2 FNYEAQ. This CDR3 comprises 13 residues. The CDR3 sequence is CASTLGAHNEQFF. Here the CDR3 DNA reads TGTGCCAGCACCCTGGGGGCGCACAATGAGCAGTTCTTC.

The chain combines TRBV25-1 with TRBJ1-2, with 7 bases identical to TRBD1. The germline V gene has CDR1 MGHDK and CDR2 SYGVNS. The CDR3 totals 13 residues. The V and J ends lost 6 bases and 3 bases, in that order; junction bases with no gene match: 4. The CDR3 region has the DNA TGTGCCAGCAGCACTACAGGGGACTATGGCTACACCTTC. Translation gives CASSTTGDYGYTF.

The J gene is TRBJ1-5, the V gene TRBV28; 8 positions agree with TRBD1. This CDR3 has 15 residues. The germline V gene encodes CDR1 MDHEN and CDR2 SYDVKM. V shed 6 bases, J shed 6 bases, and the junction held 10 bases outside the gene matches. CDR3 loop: CASRPNQGAVQPQHF. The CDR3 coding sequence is TGTGCCAGCAGACCTAATCAGGGGGCAGTTCAGCCCCAGCATTTT.

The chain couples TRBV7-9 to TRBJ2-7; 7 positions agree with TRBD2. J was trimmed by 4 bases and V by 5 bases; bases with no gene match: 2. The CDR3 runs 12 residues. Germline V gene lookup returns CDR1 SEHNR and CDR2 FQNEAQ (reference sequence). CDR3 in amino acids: CASSRLAYEQYF. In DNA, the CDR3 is TGTGCCAGCAGCCGACTAGCTTACGAGCAGTACTTC.